Given below is one T cell receptor beta chain in context. Germline CDR1 is SGHRS and CDR2 is YFSETQ. The CDR3 loop spans 17 amino acids. Unmatched junction bases numbered 6, after V lost 2 bases and J lost 6 bases. These data belong to a study of blood T cell repertoires in COVID-19. Whole-study context: Whether acute or convalescent, the COVID-19 samples came from the United States, Italy and Spain. In each case, the material was cDNA or gDNA derived from T cells, B-cell-depleted T cells, or PBMCs.

Study processing details: Nucleated cell counts were estimated from reference gene primer amplification. Clones were read by immunoSEQ multiplex PCR, and TCRdb kept only the in-frame ones, dropping some. V and J calls and clone size come straight from that table; D and trimming were deduced from the DNA. The top ten hold approximately 0.94% of the sample, which has 250,000 to 350,000 clones, roughly 90% seen once. The sequencing sample was made of peripheral blood. V gene TRBV5-1 combines with J gene TRBJ2-1; 15 nucleotides align to TRBD2. This sequence originates from a middle-aged woman who had recovered from COVID-19. CDR3 in DNA: TGCGCCAGCAGCTTAGGACTAGCGGGAGGGCTTTTCAATGAGCAGTTCTTC. Its translation: CASSLGLAGGLFNEQFF.